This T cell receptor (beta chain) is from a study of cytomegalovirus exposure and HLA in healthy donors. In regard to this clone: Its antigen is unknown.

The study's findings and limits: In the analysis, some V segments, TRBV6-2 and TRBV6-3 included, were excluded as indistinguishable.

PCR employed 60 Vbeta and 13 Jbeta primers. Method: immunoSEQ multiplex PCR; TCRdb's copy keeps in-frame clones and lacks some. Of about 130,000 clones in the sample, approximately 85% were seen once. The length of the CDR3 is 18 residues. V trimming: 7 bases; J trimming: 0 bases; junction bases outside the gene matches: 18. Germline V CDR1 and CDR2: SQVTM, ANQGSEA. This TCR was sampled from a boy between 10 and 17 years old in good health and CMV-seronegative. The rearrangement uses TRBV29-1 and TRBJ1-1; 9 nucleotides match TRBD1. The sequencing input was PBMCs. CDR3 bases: TGCAGCGCCGTATCAAGAGGGACAGGGTATTCATTGAACACTGAAGCTTTCTTT. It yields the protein CSAVSRGTGYSLNTEAFF.